This T cell receptor beta chain originates from a study of cytomegalovirus exposure and HLA in healthy donors. Primers: 60 Vbeta forward and 13 Jbeta reverse. Clones were sequenced by immunoSEQ multiplex PCR, and TCRdb holds only the in-frame ones, with some missing. Among about 130,000 clones, roughly 70% were seen once, and the ten largest hold about 6.4%. The receptor was isolated from a man aged 30 to 45 in good health and CMV-seronegative. Material for sequencing was PBMCs.

The CDR3 loop is CASSPLGGPNEKLFF. The CDR3 nucleotides read TGTGCCAGCAGTCCCTTGGGGGGACCTAATGAAAAACTGTTTTTT. This chain joins TRBV6-5 and TRBJ1-4, with a weak D call TRBD1 (5 bases). The CDR3 spans 15 residues. CDR1 is MNHEY, CDR2 SVGAGI, per germline. The V gene lost 5 bases and the J gene lost 3 bases, with 13 bases spanning the gap.